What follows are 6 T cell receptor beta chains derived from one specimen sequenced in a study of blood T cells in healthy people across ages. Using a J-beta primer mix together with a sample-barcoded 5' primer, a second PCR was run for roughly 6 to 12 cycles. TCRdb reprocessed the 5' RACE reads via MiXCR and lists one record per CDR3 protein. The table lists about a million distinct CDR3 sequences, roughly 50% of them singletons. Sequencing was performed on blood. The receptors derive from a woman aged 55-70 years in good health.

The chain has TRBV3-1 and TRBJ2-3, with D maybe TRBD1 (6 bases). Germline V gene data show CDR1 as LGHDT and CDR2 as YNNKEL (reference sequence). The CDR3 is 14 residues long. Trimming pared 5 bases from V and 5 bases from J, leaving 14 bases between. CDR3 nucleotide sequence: TGTGCCAGCAGCACCCGGACAGAACAAGATACGCAGTATTTT. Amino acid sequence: CASSTRTEQDTQYF.

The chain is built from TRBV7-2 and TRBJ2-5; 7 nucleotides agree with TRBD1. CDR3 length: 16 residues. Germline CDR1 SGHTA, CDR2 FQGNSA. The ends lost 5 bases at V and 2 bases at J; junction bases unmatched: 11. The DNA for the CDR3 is TGTGCCAGCAGCAGGACAGGCTCAATTGGGCAAGAGACCCAGTACTTC. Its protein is CASSRTGSIGQETQYF. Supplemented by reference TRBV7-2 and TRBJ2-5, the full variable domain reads GAGVSQSPSNKVTEKGKDVELRCDPISGHTALYWYRQSLGQGLEFLIYFQGNSAPDKSGLPSDRFSAERTGGSVSTLTIQRTQQEDSAVYLCASSRTGSIGQETQYFGPGTRLLVL.

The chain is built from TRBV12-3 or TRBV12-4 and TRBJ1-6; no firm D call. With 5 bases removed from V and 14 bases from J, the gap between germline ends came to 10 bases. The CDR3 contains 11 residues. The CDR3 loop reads CASSERRTLHF. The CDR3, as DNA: TGTGCCAGCAGTGAACGGCGTACCCTCCACTTT.

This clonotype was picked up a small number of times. In nucleotides, the CDR3 is TGCAGCGTTGAAGTACTAGCGGGAGTGGAGCAGTACTTC. It codes for CSVEVLAGVEQYF. This chain links TRBV29-1 with TRBJ2-5, with TRBD2 identical over 11 bases. The germline V gene encodes CDR1 SQVTM and CDR2 ANQGSEA. Trimming at V came to 1 base and at J to 11 bases, leaving 6 bases not matched to a gene. The CDR3 loop spans 13 amino acids.

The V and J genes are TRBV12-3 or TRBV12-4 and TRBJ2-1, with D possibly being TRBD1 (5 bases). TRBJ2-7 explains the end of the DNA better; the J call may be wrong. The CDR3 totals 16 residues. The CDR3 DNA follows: TGTGCCATCACGTCTTGGGGCCTATTTTCCTACAATGAGCAGTACTTC. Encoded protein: CAITSWGLFSYNEQYF.

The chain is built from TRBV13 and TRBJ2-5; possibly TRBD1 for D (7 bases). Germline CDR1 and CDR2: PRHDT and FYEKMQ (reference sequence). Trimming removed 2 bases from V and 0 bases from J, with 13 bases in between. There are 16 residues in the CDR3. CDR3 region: CASSLRAGGYQETQYF. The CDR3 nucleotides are TGTGCCAGCAGCTTAAGGGCAGGGGGGTACCAAGAGACCCAGTACTTC.